One sample yielded the 4 T cell receptor beta chains listed below, sequenced in a study of OX40 agonist ivuxolimab in advanced cancers. The method was immunoSEQ multiplex PCR; TCRdb's version includes in-frame clones alone and lacks a portion of them. The sample has fewer than 80,000 clones; approximately 90% are singletons. The sequencing here drew on CD4+ or CD8+ T cells sorted from blood, taken in a trial of the OX40 agonist ivuxolimab. These receptors were collected from an adult with an advanced solid tumor such as melanoma, head and neck, liver or kidney cancer.

This chain uses TRBV7-8 with TRBJ1-5; tentative D call: TRBD1 (5 bases). Per the germline V gene, CDR1 is SGHVS and CDR2 is FQNEAQ. Between the trimmed V and J ends, which lost 4 bases and 10 bases, there was a span of 17 bases. This CDR3 is built from 14 residues. CDR3 residues: CASSSPKGGGPQHF. The CDR3 DNA follows: TGTGCCAGCAGCTCCCCAAAGGGTGGGGGACCCCAGCATTTT.

This sequence joins TRBV4-3 and TRBJ1-2; D is undetermined. V dropped 1 base and J dropped 2 bases, with 17 bases sitting between them. The CDR3 spans 17 residues. CDR1 and CDR2 from the germline V gene are LGHNA and YSLEER. The CDR3 here is CASSQVFLGASNYGYTF. The CDR3 region has the DNA TGCGCCAGCAGCCAAGTGTTTTTGGGTGCCAGCAACTATGGCTACACCTTC.

The chain is built from TRBV5-4 and TRBJ2-3, with D possibly being TRBD1 (5 bases). Trimming cost V 5 bases and J 6 bases, with 7 bases left between them. The CDR3 is 11 amino acids. The germline gives CDR1 SGHNT, CDR2 YYREEE (reference sequence). The DNA of the CDR3 is TGTGCCAGCAGGGGGCCCGATACGCAGTATTTT. Amino acids: CASRGPDTQYF. Full variable domain (outside the CDR3, taken from reference TRBV5-4 and TRBJ2-3): ETGVTQSPTHLIKTRGQQVTLRCSSQSGHNTVSWYQQALGQGPQFIFQYYREEENGRGNFPPRFSGLQFPNYSSELNVNALELDDSALYLCASRGPDTQYFGPGTRLTVL.

This clone was picked up one time. The chain couples TRBV18 to TRBJ2-7; the match to TRBD2 covers 9 bases. CDR3 size: 16 residues. The trim removed 1 base at V and 0 bases at J, leaving 4 bases unmatched. Germline assignment: CDR1 KGHSH and CDR2 LQKENI. CDR3 residues: CASSPLAGATSYEQYF. CDR3 nucleotides: TGTGCCAGCTCACCACTAGCGGGGGCCACCTCCTACGAGCAGTACTTC.